This record looks at one T cell receptor beta chain sequence and its context. Its antigen is unknown. This entry is derived from a study of graft-versus-host responses after intestinal transplantation. About the research overall: Following induction with anti-thymocyte globulin, all recipients were given tacrolimus and steroids for two to three years. Study-wide results and caveats: Marrow from the recipient contained GvH clones, some of which had appeared first in ileum or blood.

Unmatched junction bases numbered 9, after V lost 4 bases and J lost 8 bases. This CDR3 contains 14 residues. Germline lookup yields CDR1 SGHRS and CDR2 YFSETQ. The table came from immunoSEQ multiplex PCR; TCRdb's copy has only in-frame clones and leaves some out. The table lists fewer than 25,000 clones, approximately 85% of them singletons. The V call is TRBV5-1, the J call TRBJ2-5; 9 bases map to TRBD1. Specimen: PBMCs, collected 450 to 490 days after intestinal transplant. This TCR was recovered from a human patient who received an intestinal transplant, so some T cells may come from the graft donor. The CDR3 spells CASSPGQGSPTQYF. The CDR3 DNA reads as TGCGCCAGCAGCCCGGGACAGGGAAGTCCCACCCAGTACTTC.